One sample yielded the 9 T cell receptor beta chains listed below, sequenced in a study of blood T cells in healthy people across ages. A J-beta primer mix and a sample-barcoded 5' primer were used in a second PCR of roughly 6 to 12 cycles. TCRdb reanalysed the 5' RACE reads using MiXCR and keeps one entry per CDR3 protein. This sample has over 1,500,000 distinct CDR3 sequences; approximately 40% occur once, and the top ten carry roughly 23%. Sequencing was done on a sample of blood. All receptors come from a human donor in good health.

This clonotype was observed once. An end of the junction differs from the germline gene, which may be a read error. The chain links TRBV5-1 to TRBJ1-4; the D is unclear. This CDR3 spans 16 amino acids. The germline V gene has CDR1 SGHRS and CDR2 YFSETQ. CDR3 nucleotides: TGCGCCAGCAGCTTGGACCCCCGGGCAGCTAATGAAAAGCTGTTTTTT. This gives the protein CASSLDPRAANEKLFF.

The chain combines TRBV5-1 with TRBJ1-1, with a weak D call TRBD1 (5 bases). Per the germline V gene, CDR1 is SGHRS and CDR2 is YFSETQ. CDR3 length: 15 residues. V was trimmed by 0 bases and J by 4 bases, leaving 13 bases between them. CDR3 in amino acids: CASSLEPGGSTEAFF. The CDR3 region has the DNA TGCGCCAGCAGCTTGGAACCGGGGGGAAGCACTGAAGCTTTCTTT.

This clonotype showed up many times. The chain has TRBV7-9 and TRBJ2-7, with no clear D. The length of the CDR3 is 12 residues. Germline V gives CDR1 SEHNR, CDR2 FQNEAQ (reference sequence). V lost 1 base, J lost 6 bases, and 7 bases lay in between. This chain's CDR3 is CASSLVFREQYF. The CDR3 region has the DNA TGTGCCAGCAGCTTAGTTTTCCGCGAGCAGTACTTC.

The chain links TRBV19 to TRBJ1-1, with 7 positions matching TRBD1. CDR1 LNHDA and CDR2 SQIVND come from the germline V gene (reference sequence). V trimming: 2 bases; J trimming: 5 bases; junction bases outside the gene matches: 11. There are 16 residues in the CDR3. DNA for the CDR3: TGTGCCAGTAGTATATGGGACAGCCAGGGGAGGACTGAAGCTTTCTTT. Its translation is CASSIWDSQGRTEAFF.

The chain joins TRBV12-3 or TRBV12-4 to TRBJ2-7; TRBD1 aligns across 8 bases. This CDR3 is built from 15 residues. With V trimmed by 1 base and J by 5 bases, 7 bases remained unmatched. CDR3 amino acids: CASSLEGRGLNEQYF. The DNA of the CDR3 is TGTGCCAGCAGTTTAGAGGGCAGGGGGCTGAACGAGCAGTACTTC.

The J gene is TRBJ1-2, the V gene TRBV7-2; D is unresolved. Germline lookup yields CDR1 SGHTA and CDR2 FQGNSA. Trimming took 7 bases from V and 7 from J, leaving 16 bases between them. This CDR3 has 13 amino acids. In nucleotides, the CDR3 is TGTGCCAGCACAGTGGGGAGAGGGTCTGGCTACACCTTC. Translated, it gives CASTVGRGSGYTF. The full variable domain, with the rest looked up from reference TRBV7-2 and TRBJ1-2, is GAGVSQSPSNKVTEKGKDVELRCDPISGHTALYWYRQSLGQGLEFLIYFQGNSAPDKSGLPSDRFSAERTGGSVSTLTIQRTQQEDSAVYLCASTVGRGSGYTFGSGTRLTVV.

The V gene is TRBV4-3, the J gene TRBJ1-1, with D possibly being TRBD1 (6 bases). This CDR3 contains 14 residues. Germline CDR1 is LGHNA and CDR2 is YSLEER. With 0 bases removed from V and 5 bases from J, the gap between germline ends came to 10 bases. The CDR3 protein is CASSQDLRGTEAFF. Written as DNA, the CDR3 is TGCGCCAGCAGCCAAGATTTGAGGGGGACTGAAGCTTTCTTT.

The chain employs TRBV5-1 and TRBJ2-2; D tentatively fits TRBD1 or TRBD2 (5 bases each). The CDR3 contains 15 residues. Per the germline V gene, CDR1 is SGHRS and CDR2 is YFSETQ. The ends were cut back, 4 bases at V and 3 bases at J, with 13 bases in the middle. The CDR3 region has the DNA TGCGCCAGCAGCACGAGGGGCGGGTACACCGGGGAGCTGTTTTTT. Amino acid sequence: CASSTRGGYTGELFF. The full variable domain, in which reference TRBV5-1 and TRBJ2-2 provide the parts outside the CDR3, is KAGVTQTPRYLIKTRGQQVTLSCSPISGHRSVSWYQQTPGQGLQFLFEYFSETQRNKGNFPGRFSGRQFSNSRSEMNVSTLELGDSALYLCASSTRGGYTGELFFGEGSRLTVL.

This clonotype has a handful of counts. The chain carries TRBV7-9 and TRBJ2-5; D is tentatively TRBD1 or TRBD2 (6 bases each). V was shortened by 1 base and J by 5 bases, with 14 bases between the two germline ends. There are 15 residues in the CDR3. CDR1 is SEHNR, CDR2 FQNEAQ, per germline (reference sequence). CDR3 in amino acids: CASSLVKRGPETQYF. The CDR3 DNA follows: TGTGCCAGCAGCTTAGTAAAACGGGGGCCGGAGACCCAGTACTTC.